This entry lists 2 T cell receptor beta chains sequenced from one sample in a study of T cells in Graves' hyperthyroidism and ophthalmopathy. Amplified TCR beta CDR3 regions came from RNA transcripts. Primed by the HTBI set, a first-round RT-PCR was run on the TCR CDR3. TCRdb re-derived calls from the multiplex PCR reads in MiXCR, one entry per CDR3 protein. This sample has 470,000 or so distinct CDR3 sequences; around 21% occur once, and the top ten carry 26%. Sequencing was done on a sample of blood. All receptors derive from a man aged 18 to 29 with Graves' hyperthyroidism.

This clonotype has ten or more counts. This chain links TRBV30 with TRBJ2-7; 9 bases are a match to TRBD2. From germline, CDR1 is GTSNPN and CDR2 SVGIG (reference sequence). CDR3 size: 14 residues. V shed 0 bases and J 3 bases; nucleotides not matched to a gene: 3. CDR3 loop: CAWSVGRGGYEQYF. The CDR3 bases are TGTGCCTGGAGTGTAGGGCGGGGGGGCTACGAGCAGTACTTC. The whole variable domain, filled in from reference TRBV30 and TRBJ2-7, reads SQTIHQWPATLVQPVGSPLSLECTVEGTSNPNLYWYRQAAGRGLQLLFYSVGIGQISSEVPQNLSASRPQDRQFILSSKKLLLSDSGFYLCAWSVGRGGYEQYFGPGTRLTVT.

This clonotype came up a few times. This chain links TRBV27 with TRBJ1-5; D unresolved. Germline values: CDR1 MNHEY, CDR2 SMNVEV (reference sequence). With 4 bases removed from V and 4 bases from J, the gap between germline ends came to 11 bases. The CDR3 runs 14 residues. CDR3: CASSSSDGNQPQHF. The CDR3 coding sequence is TGTGCCAGCAGTTCATCTGACGGTAATCAGCCCCAGCATTTT.